The 13 T cell receptor beta chains given below trace back to one sample, sequenced in a study of blood T cell repertoires in COVID-19. The data were produced by immunoSEQ multiplex PCR, yet TCRdb's version contains in-frame clones alone and is incomplete. The data contain 70,000 or so clones, 85% to 90% of them singletons. The sequencing sample was made of peripheral blood. These receptors all come from an elderly woman with active COVID-19.

The chain uses TRBV11-2 and TRBJ2-2; no clear D gene. The V end was cut by 1 base, the J end by 3 bases, with 3 bases between. The CDR3 totals 13 residues. Germline-derived CDR1 and CDR2 are SGHAT and FQNNGV. CDR3: CASSLAYTGELFF. CDR3 sequence (DNA): TGTGCCAGCAGCTTAGCCTACACCGGGGAGCTGTTTTTT. The complete variable domain, with remaining parts taken from reference TRBV11-2 and TRBJ2-2, reads EAGVAQSPRYKIIEKRQSVAFWCNPISGHATLYWYQQILGQGPKLLIQFQNNGVVDDSQLPKDRFSAERLKGVDSTLKIQPAKLEDSAVYLCASSLAYTGELFFGEGSRLTVL.

This chain links TRBV5-1 with TRBJ2-7; 7 nucleotides agree with TRBD1. V gave up 1 base and J gave up 6 bases; unmatched junction bases: 10. CDR1 and CDR2 (germline): SGHRS, YFSETQ. CDR3 size: 15 residues. The CDR3 protein is CASSLLQGRTGEQYF. The CDR3 region has the DNA TGCGCCAGCAGCTTGTTACAGGGGCGGACGGGCGAGCAGTACTTC.

The chain combines TRBV7-6 with TRBJ2-5, with 16 bases aligning to TRBD2. Germline CDR1 reads SGHVS; CDR2 reads FNYEAQ. The CDR3 spans 20 residues. With V trimmed by 0 bases and J by 2 bases, 9 bases remained unmatched. CDR3 sequence: CASSLAPGLAGGPGQETQYF. The CDR3 DNA reads TGTGCCAGCAGCTTAGCTCCGGGACTAGCGGGAGGGCCTGGTCAAGAGACCCAGTACTTC.

The chain uses TRBV5-1 and TRBJ2-1, with 13 positions matching TRBD2. This CDR3 is 19 amino acids long. Germline-derived CDR1 and CDR2 are SGHRS and YFSETQ. The V and J ends lost 3 bases and 0 bases, in that order; junction bases with no gene match: 9. CDR3 in amino acids: CASSSPGTSGASSYNEQFF. The CDR3 DNA follows: TGCGCCAGCAGCTCCCCCGGGACTAGCGGGGCGAGCTCCTACAATGAGCAGTTCTTC.

The chain carries TRBV29-1 and TRBJ2-3; 11 nucleotides match TRBD2. Germline values: CDR1 SQVTM, CDR2 ANQGSEA. CDR3 length: 15 amino acids. Germline trimming cut 6 bases from V and 0 bases from J; bases unmatched to any gene: 5. Here the CDR3 reads CSVATSGTSTDTQYF. In DNA, the CDR3 is TGCAGCGTCGCGACTAGCGGGACGAGCACAGATACGCAGTATTTT.

The chain has TRBV28 and TRBJ2-7; 8 bases fit TRBD2. Trimming removed 7 bases from V and 2 bases from J; junction bases left unmatched: 10. Per germline, CDR1 MDHEN and CDR2 SYDVKM. This CDR3 region has 15 residues. CDR3 region: CASTASGSYAYEQYF. The CDR3 DNA follows: TGTGCCAGCACCGCCAGCGGGAGTTACGCCTACGAGCAGTACTTC.

The gene calls are TRBV5-8 and TRBJ2-1; D is perhaps TRBD1 (6 bases). Germline V gene sequence: CDR1 SGHTS, CDR2 YDEGEE. There are 15 residues in the CDR3. Trimming cost V 5 bases and J 4 bases, with 16 bases left between them. The CDR3 nucleotides read TGTGCCAGCAGAAGCCGGGACAAACTTTACAATGAGCAGTTCTTC. The encoded protein is CASRSRDKLYNEQFF.

This clone is a singleton in its sample. This sequence joins TRBV7-2 and TRBJ2-1, with D possibly matching TRBD2 (5 bases). Germline CDR1 reads SGHTA; CDR2 reads FQGNSA. The CDR3 covers 11 residues. V lost 5 bases to trimming and J lost 13 bases, with 12 bases between them. CDR3: CASSTRLFQFF. CDR3 DNA: TGTGCCAGCAGCACCCGACTATTTCAGTTCTTC.

V and J are TRBV28 and TRBJ1-2; D is possibly TRBD1 (6 bases). The CDR3 totals 16 residues. Deletions cut 6 bases from V and 1 base from J, with 18 bases between. The germline V gene encodes CDR1 MDHEN and CDR2 SYDVKM. The CDR3 sequence: CASSVYGHRVNYGYTF. For the CDR3, the DNA is TGTGCCAGCAGCGTTTATGGGCACAGGGTTAACTATGGCTACACCTTC.

The genes are TRBV5-1 and TRBJ2-3; 12 bases agree with TRBD2. In germline, CDR1 is SGHRS, CDR2 YFSETQ. Trimming took 4 bases from V and 2 from J; bases not matched to a gene: 8. The CDR3 extends over 17 amino acids. In nucleotides, the CDR3 is TGCGCCAGCAGCCCGGTAGGGACTAGCGGGTCCACAGATACGCAGTATTTT. It specifies CASSPVGTSGSTDTQYF.

The chain links TRBV2 to TRBJ2-5; D possibly corresponds to TRBD1 (7 bases). This CDR3 has 16 residues. Between the trimmed V and J ends, which lost 6 bases and 1 base, there was a span of 18 bases. Looked up from germline, CDR1 is SNHLY and CDR2 is FYNNEI. CDR3 nucleotide sequence: TGTGCCAGCAGCCGCGGGACAGCTACAATCCAAGAGACCCAGTACTTC. It specifies CASSRGTATIQETQYF.

The chain joins TRBV28 to TRBJ2-4; maybe TRBD2 (5 bases). Germline CDR1 MDHEN, CDR2 SYDVKM. The CDR3 loop spans 16 amino acids. V was trimmed by 5 bases and J by 0 bases, leaving 14 bases between them. The CDR3 loop reads CASSRTDFIAKNIQYF. DNA for the CDR3: TGTGCCAGCAGTCGGACGGACTTTATAGCCAAAAACATTCAGTACTTC.

The J gene is TRBJ1-1, the V gene TRBV7-2; D is unclear. The CDR3 sequence is 13 residues long. The V end was cut by 5 bases, the J end by 11 bases, with 18 bases between. The V gene's germline CDR1 is SGHTA and CDR2 FQGNSA. For the CDR3, the DNA is TGTGCCAGCAGCGCCCAGGAAACCGGGAGGGCTTTCTTT. It translates to CASSAQETGRAFF.